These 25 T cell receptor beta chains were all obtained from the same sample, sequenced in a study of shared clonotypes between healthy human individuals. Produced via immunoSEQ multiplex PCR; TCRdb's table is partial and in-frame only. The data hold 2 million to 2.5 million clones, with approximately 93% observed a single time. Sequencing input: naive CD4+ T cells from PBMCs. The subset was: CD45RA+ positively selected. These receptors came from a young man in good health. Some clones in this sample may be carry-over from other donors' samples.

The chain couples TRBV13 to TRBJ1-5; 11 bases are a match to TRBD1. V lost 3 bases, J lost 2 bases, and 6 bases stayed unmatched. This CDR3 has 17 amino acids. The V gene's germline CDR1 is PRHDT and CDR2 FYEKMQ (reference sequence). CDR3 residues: CASSFGQGAVGNQPQHF. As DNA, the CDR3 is TGTGCCAGCAGCTTCGGACAGGGGGCTGTAGGCAATCAGCCCCAGCATTTT. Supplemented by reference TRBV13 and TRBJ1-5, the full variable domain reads AAGVIQSPRHLIKEKRETATLKCYPIPRHDTVYWYQQGPGQDPQFLISFYEKMQSDKGSIPDRFSAQQFSDYHSELNMSSLELGDSALYFCASSFGQGAVGNQPQHFGDGTRLSIL.

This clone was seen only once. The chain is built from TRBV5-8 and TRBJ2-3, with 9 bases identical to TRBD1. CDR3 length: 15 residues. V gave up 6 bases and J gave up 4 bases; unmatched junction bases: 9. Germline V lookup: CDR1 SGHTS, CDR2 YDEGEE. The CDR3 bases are TGTGCCAGCACCAAGCGGACAGGGGCGTCAGATACGCAGTATTTT. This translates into CASTKRTGASDTQYF.

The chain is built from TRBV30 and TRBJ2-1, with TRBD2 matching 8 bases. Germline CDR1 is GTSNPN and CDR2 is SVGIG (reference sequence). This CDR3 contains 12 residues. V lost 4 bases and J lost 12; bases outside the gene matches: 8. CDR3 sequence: CAWTSGPRGQFF. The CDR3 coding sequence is TGTGCCTGGACTAGCGGGCCGCGTGGGCAGTTCTTC.

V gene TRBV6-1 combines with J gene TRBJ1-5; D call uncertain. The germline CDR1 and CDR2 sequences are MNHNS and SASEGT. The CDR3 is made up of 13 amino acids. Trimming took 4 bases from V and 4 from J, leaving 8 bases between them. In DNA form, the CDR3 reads TGTGCCAGCAGTGGTCAGCGAAATCAGCCCCAGCATTTT. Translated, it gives CASSGQRNQPQHF.

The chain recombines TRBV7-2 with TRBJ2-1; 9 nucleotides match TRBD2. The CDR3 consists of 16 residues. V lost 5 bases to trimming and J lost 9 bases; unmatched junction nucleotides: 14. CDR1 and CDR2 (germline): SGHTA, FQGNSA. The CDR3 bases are TGTGCCAGCAGCGCTCCGGGACTAGCATTCGCCGGTGAGCAGTTCTTC. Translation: CASSAPGLAFAGEQFF.

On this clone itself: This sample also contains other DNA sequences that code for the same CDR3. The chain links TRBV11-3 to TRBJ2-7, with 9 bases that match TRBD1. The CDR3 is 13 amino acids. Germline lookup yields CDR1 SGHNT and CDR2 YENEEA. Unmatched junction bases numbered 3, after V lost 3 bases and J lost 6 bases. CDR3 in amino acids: CASSLGQGSEQYF. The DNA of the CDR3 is TGTGCCAGCAGCTTGGGACAGGGATCCGAGCAGTACTTC.

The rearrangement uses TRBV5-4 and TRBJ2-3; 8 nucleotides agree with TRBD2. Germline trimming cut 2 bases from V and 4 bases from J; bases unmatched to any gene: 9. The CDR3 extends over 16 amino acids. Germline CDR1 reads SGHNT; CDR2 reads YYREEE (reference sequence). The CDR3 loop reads CASSLDAGGRPDTQYF. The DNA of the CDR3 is TGTGCCAGCAGCTTAGACGCGGGAGGCCGTCCAGATACGCAGTATTTT.

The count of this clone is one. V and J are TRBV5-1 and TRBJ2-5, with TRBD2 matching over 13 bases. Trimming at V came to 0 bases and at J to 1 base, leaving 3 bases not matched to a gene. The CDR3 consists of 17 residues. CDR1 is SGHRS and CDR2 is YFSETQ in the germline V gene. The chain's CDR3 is CASSLGGLAGTQETQYF. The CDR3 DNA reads TGCGCCAGCAGCTTGGGGGGACTAGCGGGGACCCAAGAGACCCAGTACTTC.

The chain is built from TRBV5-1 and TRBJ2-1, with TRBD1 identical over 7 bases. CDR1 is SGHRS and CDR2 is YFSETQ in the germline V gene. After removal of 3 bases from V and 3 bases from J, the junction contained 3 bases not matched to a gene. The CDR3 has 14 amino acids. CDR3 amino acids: CASSSGQLYNEQFF. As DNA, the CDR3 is TGCGCCAGCAGCTCGGGACAGCTCTACAATGAGCAGTTCTTC.

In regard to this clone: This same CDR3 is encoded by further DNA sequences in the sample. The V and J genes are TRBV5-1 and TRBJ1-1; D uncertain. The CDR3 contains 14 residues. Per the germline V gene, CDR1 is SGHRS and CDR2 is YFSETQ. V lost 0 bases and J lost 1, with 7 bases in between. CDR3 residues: CASSLAPANTEAFF. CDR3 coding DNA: TGCGCCAGCAGCTTGGCCCCGGCGAACACTGAAGCTTTCTTT.

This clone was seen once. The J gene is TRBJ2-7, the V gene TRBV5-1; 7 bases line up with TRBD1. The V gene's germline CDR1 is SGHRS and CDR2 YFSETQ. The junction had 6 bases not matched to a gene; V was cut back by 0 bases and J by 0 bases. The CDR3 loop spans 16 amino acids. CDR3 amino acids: CASSLASTGFSYEQYF. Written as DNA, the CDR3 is TGCGCCAGCAGCTTGGCCTCGACAGGGTTCTCCTACGAGCAGTACTTC.

Here the CDR3 DNA reads TGTGCCACGTCTCTCCGGGGTATCTATGGCTACACCTTC. The encoded protein is CATSLRGIYGYTF. The chain carries TRBV15 and TRBJ1-2; D not resolved. V was cut by 9 bases and J by 4 bases, with 15 bases left in between. CDR3 length: 13 amino acids. CDR1 is LNHNV and CDR2 is YYDKDF in the germline V gene (reference sequence).

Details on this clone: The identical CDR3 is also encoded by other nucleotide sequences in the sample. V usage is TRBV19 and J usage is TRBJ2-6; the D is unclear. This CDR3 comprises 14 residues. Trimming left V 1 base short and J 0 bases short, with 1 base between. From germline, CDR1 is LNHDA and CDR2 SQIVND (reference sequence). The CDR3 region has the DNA TGTGCCAGTAGTATAGGCTCTGGGGCCAACGTCCTGACTTTC. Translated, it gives CASSIGSGANVLTF.

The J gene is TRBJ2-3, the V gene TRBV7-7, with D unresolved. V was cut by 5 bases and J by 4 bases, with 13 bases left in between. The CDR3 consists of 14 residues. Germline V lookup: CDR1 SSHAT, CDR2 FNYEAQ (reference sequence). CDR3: CASSLNSGADTQYF. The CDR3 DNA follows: TGTGCCAGCAGCCTCAACTCCGGCGCAGATACGCAGTATTTT.

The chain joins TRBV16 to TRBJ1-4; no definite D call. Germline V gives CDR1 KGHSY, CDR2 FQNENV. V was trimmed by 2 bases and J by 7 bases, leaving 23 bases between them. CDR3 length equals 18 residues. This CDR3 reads CASSQGLLREGDGEKLFF. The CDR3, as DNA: TGTGCCAGCAGCCAAGGCCTTTTACGCGAAGGTGATGGTGAAAAACTGTTTTTT.

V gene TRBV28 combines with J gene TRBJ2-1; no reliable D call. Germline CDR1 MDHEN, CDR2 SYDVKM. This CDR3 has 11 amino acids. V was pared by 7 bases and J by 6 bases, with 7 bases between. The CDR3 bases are TGTGCCAGCATGACGGTCAATGAGCAGTTCTTC. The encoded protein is CASMTVNEQFF.

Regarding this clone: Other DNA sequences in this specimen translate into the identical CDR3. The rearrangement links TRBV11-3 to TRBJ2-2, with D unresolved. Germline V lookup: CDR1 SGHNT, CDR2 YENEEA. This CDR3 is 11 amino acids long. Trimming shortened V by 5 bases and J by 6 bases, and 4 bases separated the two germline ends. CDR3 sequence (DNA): TGTGCCAGCAGCCAAGCCGGGGAGCTGTTTTTT. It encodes CASSQAGELFF.

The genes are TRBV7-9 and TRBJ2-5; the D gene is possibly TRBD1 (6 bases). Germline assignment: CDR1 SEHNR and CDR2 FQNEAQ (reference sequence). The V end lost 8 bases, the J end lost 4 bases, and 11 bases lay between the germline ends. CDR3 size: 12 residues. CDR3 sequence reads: CASGQLAETQYF. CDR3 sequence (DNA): TGTGCCAGCGGACAGTTGGCAGAGACCCAGTACTTC.

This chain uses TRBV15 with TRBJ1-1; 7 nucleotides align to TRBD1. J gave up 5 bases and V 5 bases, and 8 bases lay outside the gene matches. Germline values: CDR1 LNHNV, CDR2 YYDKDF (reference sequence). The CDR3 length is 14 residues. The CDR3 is CATSPRQGWTEAFF. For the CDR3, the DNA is TGTGCCACCAGCCCCCGACAGGGATGGACTGAAGCTTTCTTT.

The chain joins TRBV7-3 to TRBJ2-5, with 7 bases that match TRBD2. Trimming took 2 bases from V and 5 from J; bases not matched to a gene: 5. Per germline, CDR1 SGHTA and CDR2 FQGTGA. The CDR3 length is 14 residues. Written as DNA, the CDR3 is TGTGCCAGCAGCTTATTAGGGACTATGGAGACCCAGTACTTC. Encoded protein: CASSLLGTMETQYF.

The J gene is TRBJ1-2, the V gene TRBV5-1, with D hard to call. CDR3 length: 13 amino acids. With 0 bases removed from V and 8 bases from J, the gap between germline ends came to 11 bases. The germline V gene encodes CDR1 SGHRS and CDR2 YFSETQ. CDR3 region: CASSLEEGSGYTF. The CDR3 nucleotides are TGCGCCAGCAGCTTGGAGGAGGGATCGGGCTACACCTTC.

The CDR3 nucleotides are TGTGCCAGCTCACCAGAAGGGGCTGCGAACTATGGCTACACCTTC. This gives the protein CASSPEGAANYGYTF. The chain has TRBV18 and TRBJ1-2, with D maybe TRBD1 (5 bases). This CDR3 has 15 amino acids. Germline CDR1 and CDR2: KGHSH and LQKENI. V was pared by 2 bases and J by 2 bases, with 12 bases between.

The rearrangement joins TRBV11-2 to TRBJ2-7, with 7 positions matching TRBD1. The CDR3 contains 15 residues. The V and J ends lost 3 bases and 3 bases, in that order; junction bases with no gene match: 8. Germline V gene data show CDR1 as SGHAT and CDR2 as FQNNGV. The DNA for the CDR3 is TGTGCCAGCAGCTTTCTGGGGCAGGGGGACTACGAGCAGTACTTC. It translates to CASSFLGQGDYEQYF.

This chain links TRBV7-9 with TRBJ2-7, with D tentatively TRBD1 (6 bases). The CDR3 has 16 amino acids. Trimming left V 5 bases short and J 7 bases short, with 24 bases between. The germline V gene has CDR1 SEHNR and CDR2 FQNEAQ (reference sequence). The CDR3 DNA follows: TGTGCCAGCAGCAGTCCTCCCGGGACAAAAAATGGGGAGCAGTACTTC. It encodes CASSSPPGTKNGEQYF.

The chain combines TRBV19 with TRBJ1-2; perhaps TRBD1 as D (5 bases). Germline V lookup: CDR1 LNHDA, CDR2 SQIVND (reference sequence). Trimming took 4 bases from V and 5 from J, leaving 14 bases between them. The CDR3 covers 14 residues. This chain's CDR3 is CASSTDRFRYGYTF. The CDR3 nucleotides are TGTGCCAGTAGTACCGACAGATTCCGGTATGGCTACACCTTC.